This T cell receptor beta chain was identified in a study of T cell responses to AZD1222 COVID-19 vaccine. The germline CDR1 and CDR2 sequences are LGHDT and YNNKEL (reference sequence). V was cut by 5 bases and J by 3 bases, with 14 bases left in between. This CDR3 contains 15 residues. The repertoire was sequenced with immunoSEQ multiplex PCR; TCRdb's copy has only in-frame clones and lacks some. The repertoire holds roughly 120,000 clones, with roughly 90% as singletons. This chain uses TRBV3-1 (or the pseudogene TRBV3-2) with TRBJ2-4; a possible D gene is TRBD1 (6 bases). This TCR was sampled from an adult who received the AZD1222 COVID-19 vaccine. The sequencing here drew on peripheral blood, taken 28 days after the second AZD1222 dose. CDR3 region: CASSEQGGGKNIQYF. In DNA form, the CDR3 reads TGTGCCAGCAGCGAACAGGGTGGTGGCAAAAACATTCAGTACTTC.